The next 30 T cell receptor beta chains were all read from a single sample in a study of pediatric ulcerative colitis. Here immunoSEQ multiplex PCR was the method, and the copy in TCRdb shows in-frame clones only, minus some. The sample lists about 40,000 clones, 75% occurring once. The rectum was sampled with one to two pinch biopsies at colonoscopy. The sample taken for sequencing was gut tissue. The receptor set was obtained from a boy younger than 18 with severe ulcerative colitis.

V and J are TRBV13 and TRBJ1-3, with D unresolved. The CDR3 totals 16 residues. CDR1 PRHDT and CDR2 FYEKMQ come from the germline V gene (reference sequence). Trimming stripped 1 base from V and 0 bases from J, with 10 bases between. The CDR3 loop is CASSLALRDSGNTIYF. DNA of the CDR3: TGTGCCAGCAGCTTAGCTTTACGGGACTCTGGAAACACCATATATTTT.

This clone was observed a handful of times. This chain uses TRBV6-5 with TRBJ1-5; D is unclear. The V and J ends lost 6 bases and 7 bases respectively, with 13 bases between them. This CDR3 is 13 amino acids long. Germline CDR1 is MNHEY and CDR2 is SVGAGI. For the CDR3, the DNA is TGTGCCAGCAGCTGGGATGGAGGACAGCCCCAGCATTTT. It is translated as CASSWDGGQPQHF.

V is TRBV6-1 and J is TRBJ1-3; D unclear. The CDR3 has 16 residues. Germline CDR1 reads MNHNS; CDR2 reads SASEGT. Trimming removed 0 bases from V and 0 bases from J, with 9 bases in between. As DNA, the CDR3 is TGTGCCAGCAGTGAAGCGCAGGCTCGCTCTGGAAACACCATATATTTT. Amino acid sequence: CASSEAQARSGNTIYF.

CDR3 amino acids: CASSLWGVGYEQYF. The DNA of the CDR3 is TGTGCCAGCAGCTTGTGGGGGGTCGGCTACGAGCAGTACTTC. V gene TRBV5-4 combines with J gene TRBJ2-7; tentatively, D is TRBD2 (6 bases). The V and J ends lost 1 base and 3 bases respectively, with 11 bases between them. This CDR3 comprises 14 residues. The germline V gene has CDR1 SGHNT and CDR2 YYREEE (reference sequence). The whole variable domain, filled in from reference TRBV5-4 and TRBJ2-7, reads ETGVTQSPTHLIKTRGQQVTLRCSSQSGHNTVSWYQQALGQGPQFIFQYYREEENGRGNFPPRFSGLQFPNYSSELNVNALELDDSALYLCASSLWGVGYEQYFGPGTRLTVT.

CDR3 bases: TGTGCCAGCAACCCGGGACAGAGTTACGAGCAGTACTTC. It translates to CASNPGQSYEQYF. This sequence joins TRBV6-1 and TRBJ2-7; 7 bases line up with TRBD1. The CDR3 length is 13 residues. Germline V gene lookup returns CDR1 MNHNS and CDR2 SASEGT. The trim removed 7 bases at V and 4 bases at J, leaving 7 bases unmatched.

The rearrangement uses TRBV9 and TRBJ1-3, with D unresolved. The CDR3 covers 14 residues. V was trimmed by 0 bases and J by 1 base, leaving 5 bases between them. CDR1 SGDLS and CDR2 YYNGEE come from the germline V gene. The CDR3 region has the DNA TGTGCCAGCAGCGTAGGAGCTTCTGGAAACACCATATATTTT. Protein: CASSVGASGNTIYF.

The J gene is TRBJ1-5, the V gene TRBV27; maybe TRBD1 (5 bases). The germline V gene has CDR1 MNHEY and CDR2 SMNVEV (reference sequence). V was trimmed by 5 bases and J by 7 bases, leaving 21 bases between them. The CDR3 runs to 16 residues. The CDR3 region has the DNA TGTGCCAGCAGTGCCTATCCGGGGGAAGGAGGGCAGCCCCAGCATTTT. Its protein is CASSAYPGEGGQPQHF.

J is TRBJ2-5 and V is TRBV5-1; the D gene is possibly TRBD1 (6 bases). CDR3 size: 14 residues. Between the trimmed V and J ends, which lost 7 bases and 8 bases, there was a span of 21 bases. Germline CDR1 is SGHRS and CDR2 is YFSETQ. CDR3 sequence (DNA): TGCGCCAGCCGAACACAGGGTCTACCCGAAACCCAGTACTTC. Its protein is CASRTQGLPETQYF.

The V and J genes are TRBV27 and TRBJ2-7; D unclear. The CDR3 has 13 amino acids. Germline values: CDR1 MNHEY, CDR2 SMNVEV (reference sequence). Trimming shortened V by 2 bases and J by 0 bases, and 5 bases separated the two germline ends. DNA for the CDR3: TGTGCCAGCAGTTTAGGGAACTCCTACGAGCAGTACTTC. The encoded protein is CASSLGNSYEQYF.

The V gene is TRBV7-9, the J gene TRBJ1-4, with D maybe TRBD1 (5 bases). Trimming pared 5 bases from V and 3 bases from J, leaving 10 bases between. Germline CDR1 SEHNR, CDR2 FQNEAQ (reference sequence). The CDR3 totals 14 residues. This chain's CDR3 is CASSVRGANEKLFF. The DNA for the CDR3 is TGTGCCAGCAGCGTCAGAGGGGCTAATGAAAAACTGTTTTTT.

DNA for the CDR3: TGTGCCACCAGCAGAGACGACTTGGGGTGGAACGAGCAGTACTTC. Translated, it gives CATSRDDLGWNEQYF. V usage is TRBV15 and J usage is TRBJ2-7; D not resolved. The CDR3 spans 15 residues. The V gene's germline CDR1 is LNHNV and CDR2 YYDKDF (reference sequence). The V end was cut by 0 bases, the J end by 5 bases, with 14 bases between. Based on the CDR3 plus reference TRBV15 and TRBJ2-7, the full variable domain is DAMVIQNPRYQVTQFGKPVTLSCSQTLNHNVMYWYQQKSSQAPKLLFHYYDKDFNNEADTPDNFQSRRPNTSFCFLDIRSPGLGDTAMYLCATSRDDLGWNEQYFGPGTRLTVT.

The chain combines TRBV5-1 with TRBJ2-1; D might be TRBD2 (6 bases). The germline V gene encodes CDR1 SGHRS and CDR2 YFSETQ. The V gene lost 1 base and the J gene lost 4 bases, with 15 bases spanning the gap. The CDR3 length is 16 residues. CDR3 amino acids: CASSLYPSGGYNEQFF. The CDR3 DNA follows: TGCGCCAGCAGCTTGTATCCTAGTGGGGGGTACAATGAGCAGTTCTTC.

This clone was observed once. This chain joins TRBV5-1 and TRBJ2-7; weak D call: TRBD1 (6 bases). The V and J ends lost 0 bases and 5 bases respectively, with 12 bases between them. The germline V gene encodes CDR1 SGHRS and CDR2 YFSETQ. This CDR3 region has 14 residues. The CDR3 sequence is CASSLGTASNEQYF. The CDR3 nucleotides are TGCGCCAGCAGCTTGGGGACAGCGTCGAACGAGCAGTACTTC.

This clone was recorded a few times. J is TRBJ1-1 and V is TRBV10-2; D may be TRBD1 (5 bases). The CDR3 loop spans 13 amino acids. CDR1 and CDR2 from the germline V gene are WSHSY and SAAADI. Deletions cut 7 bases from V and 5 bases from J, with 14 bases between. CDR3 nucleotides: TGCGCCAGCAAAGCAGGGTCTCTGACTGAAGCTTTCTTT. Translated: CASKAGSLTEAFF.

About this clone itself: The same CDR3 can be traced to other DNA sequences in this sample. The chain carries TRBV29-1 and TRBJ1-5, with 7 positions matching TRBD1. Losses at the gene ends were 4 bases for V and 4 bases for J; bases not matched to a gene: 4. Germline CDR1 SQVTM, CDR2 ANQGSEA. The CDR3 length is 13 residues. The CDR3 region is CSVGQGPNQPQHF. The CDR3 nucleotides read TGCAGCGTTGGACAGGGACCAAATCAGCCCCAGCATTTT.

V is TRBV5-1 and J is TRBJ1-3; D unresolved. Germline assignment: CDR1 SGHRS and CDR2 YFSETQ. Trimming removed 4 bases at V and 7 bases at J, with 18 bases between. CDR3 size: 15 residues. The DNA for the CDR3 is TGCGCCAGCAGCAAGGACCCGGCACAGATGAACACCATATATTTT. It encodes CASSKDPAQMNTIYF.

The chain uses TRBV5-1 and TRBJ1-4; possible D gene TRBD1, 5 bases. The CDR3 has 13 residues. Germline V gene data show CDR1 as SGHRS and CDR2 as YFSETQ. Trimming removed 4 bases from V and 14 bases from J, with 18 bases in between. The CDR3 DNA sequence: TGCGCCAGCAGCCAGGCGGACCCGACAGTTCTGTTTTTT. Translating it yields CASSQADPTVLFF.

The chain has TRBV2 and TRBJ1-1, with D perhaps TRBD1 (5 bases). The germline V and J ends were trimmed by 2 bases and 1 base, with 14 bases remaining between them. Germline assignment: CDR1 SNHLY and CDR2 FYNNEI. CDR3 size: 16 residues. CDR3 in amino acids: CASSENRGATNTEAFF. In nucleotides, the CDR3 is TGTGCCAGCAGTGAAAATAGGGGAGCTACGAACACTGAAGCTTTCTTT.

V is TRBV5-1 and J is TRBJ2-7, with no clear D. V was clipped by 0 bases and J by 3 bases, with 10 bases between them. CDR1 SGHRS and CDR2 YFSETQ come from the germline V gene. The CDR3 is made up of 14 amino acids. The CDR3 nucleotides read TGCGCCAGCAGCTTGGAAGGTACCCGCTACGAGCAGTACTTC. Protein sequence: CASSLEGTRYEQYF.

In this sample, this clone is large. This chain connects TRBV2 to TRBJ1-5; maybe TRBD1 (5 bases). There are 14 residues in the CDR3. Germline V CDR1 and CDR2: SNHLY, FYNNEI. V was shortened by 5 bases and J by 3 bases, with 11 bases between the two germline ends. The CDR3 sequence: CASSPGWDNQPQHF. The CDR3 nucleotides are TGTGCCAGCAGTCCAGGGTGGGACAATCAGCCCCAGCATTTT. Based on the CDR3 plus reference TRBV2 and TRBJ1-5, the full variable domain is EPEVTQTPSHQVTQMGQEVILRCVPISNHLYFYWYRQILGQKVEFLVSFYNNEISEKSEIFDDQFSVERPDGSNFTLKIRSTKLEDSAMYFCASSPGWDNQPQHFGDGTRLSIL.

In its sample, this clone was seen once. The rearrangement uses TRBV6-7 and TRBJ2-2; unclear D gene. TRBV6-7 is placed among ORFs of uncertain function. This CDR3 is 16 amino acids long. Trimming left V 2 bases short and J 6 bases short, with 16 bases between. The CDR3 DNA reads TGTGCCAGCAGTTACAGCAGGCTTATCCCCGCCGGGGAGCTGTTTTTT. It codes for CASSYSRLIPAGELFF.

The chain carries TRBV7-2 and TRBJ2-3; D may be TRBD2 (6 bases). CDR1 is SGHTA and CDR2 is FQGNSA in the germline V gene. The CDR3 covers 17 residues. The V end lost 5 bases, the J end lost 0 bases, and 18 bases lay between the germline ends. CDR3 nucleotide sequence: TGTGCCAGCAGCCCTACCTCAGCGGGTACTAGCACAGATACGCAGTATTTT. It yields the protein CASSPTSAGTSTDTQYF.

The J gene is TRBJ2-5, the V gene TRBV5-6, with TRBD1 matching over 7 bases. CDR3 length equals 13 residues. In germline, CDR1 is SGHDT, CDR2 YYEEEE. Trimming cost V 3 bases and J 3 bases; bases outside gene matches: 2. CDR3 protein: CASSWDSEETQYF. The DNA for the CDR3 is TGTGCCAGCAGCTGGGACAGCGAAGAGACCCAGTACTTC.

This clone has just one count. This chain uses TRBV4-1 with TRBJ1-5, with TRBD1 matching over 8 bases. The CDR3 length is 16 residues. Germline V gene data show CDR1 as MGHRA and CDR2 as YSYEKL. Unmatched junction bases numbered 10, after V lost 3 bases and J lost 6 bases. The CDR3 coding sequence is TGCGCCAGCAGCCATCCCGGACAGGGAATTTTTCAGCCCCAGCATTTT. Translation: CASSHPGQGIFQPQHF.

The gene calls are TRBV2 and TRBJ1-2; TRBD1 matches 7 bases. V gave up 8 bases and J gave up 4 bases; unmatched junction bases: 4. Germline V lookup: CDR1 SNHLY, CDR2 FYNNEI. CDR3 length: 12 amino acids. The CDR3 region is CASRDSFYGYTF. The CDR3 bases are TGTGCCAGCCGGGACAGCTTCTATGGCTACACCTTC.

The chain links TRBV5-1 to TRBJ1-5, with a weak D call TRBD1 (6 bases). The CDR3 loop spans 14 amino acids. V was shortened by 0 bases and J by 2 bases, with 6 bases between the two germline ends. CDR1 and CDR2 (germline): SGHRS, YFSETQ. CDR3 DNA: TGCGCCAGCAGCTTGGAGGGGGGCAATCAGCCCCAGCATTTT. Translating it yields CASSLEGGNQPQHF.

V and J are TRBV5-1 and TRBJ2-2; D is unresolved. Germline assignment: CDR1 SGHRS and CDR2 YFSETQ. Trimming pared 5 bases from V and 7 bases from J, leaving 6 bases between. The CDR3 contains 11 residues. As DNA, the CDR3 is TGCGCCAGCAGACTTAACGGGGAGCTGTTTTTT. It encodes CASRLNGELFF.

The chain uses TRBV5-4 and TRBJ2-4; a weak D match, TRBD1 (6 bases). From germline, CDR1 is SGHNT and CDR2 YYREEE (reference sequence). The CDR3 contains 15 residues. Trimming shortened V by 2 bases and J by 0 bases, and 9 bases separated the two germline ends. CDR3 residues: CASSFTGIAKNIQYF. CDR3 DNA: TGTGCCAGCAGCTTTACAGGGATAGCCAAAAACATTCAGTACTTC.

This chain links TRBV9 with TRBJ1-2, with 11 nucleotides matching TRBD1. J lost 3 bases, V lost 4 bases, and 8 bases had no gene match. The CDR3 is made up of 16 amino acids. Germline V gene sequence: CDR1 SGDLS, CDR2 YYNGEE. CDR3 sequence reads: CASSFNRDRGDYGYTF. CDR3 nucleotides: TGTGCCAGCAGCTTCAACCGGGACAGGGGGGACTATGGCTACACCTTC.

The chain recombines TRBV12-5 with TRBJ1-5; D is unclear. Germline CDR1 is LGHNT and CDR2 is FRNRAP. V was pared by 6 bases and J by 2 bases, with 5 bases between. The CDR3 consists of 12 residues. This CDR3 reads CASGEGNQPQHF. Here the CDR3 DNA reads TGTGCTAGTGGGGAGGGCAATCAGCCCCAGCATTTT.